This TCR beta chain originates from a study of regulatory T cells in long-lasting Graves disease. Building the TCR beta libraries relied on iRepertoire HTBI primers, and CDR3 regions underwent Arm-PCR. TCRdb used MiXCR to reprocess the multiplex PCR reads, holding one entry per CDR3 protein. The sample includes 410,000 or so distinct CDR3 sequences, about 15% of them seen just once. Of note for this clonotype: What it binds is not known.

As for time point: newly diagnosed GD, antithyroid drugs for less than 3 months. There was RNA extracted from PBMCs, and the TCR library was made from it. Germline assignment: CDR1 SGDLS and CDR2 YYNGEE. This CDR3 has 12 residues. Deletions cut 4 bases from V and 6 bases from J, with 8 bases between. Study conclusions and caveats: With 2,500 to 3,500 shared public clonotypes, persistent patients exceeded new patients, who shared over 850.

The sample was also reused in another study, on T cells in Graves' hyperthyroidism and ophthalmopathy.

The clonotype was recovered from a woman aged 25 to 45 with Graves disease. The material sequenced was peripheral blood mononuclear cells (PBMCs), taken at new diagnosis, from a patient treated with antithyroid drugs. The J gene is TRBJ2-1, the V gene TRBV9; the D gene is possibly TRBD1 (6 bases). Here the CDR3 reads CASSTGFNEQFF. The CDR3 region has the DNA TGTGCCAGCAGCACAGGGTTCAATGAGCAGTTCTTC.